This T cell receptor beta chain comes out of a study of T cells expressing NK-cell markers. TCRdb processed the 5' RACE reads again and assigns one entry to each CDR3 protein, with no DNA. The sample holds 400,000 to 450,000 distinct CDR3 sequences. Germline CDR1 reads WSHSY; CDR2 reads SAAADI. The CDR3 contains 15 residues. This clonotype was obtained from a woman aged 18-69 years in good health. This chain connects TRBV10-2 to TRBJ2-2; TCRdb names TRBD2, which stays unverified in the absence of DNA. Sequenced: blood T cells: a sorted CD56 or NKG2C T cell subset, CD4+ or CD8+ T cells, or bulk PBMC T cells (not recorded which). This CDR3 is CASRDGGLGTGELFF.